Listed below are T cell receptor beta chains from one sample, sequenced in a study of EBV T-cell therapy then PD-1 blockade in nasopharyngeal carcinoma. Clones were read by immunoSEQ multiplex PCR, and TCRdb kept only the in-frame ones, dropping some. The profile covers about 17,000 clones, with around 80% appearing a single time and around 30% taken by the ten largest. Antigens for these TCRs are unknown. The input for sequencing was CD8+ T cells from blood, taken at day 0 from a patient whose treatment included autologous EBV-specific T cells and nivolumab. These receptor sequences come from a man aged 40-55 years with nasopharyngeal carcinoma. Each CDR3 is given with its conserved first and last residue. The order of the fields is D gene, clone size, J gene, V gene, CDR3 protein, CDR3 DNA. A D gene is named only where the DNA matches it firmly. Clone sizes are given selectively: once, few, many, or a class where the clone is expanded.

TRBD1,.,TRBJ2-2,TRBV4-3,CASSQDLSRTGGNTGELFF,TGCGCCAGCAGCCAAGATCTCAGCCGGACAGGGGGAAACACCGGGGAGCTGTTTTTT
.,once,TRBJ2-7,TRBV4-3,CASSQSLGGPSYEQYF,TGCGCCAGCAGCCAATCGCTAGGAGGCCCCTCCTACGAGCAGTACTTC
.,.,TRBJ1-5,TRBV3-1/TRBV3-2,CASSQGYGQPQHF,TGTGCCAGCAGCCAAGGATACGGCCAGCCCCAGCATTTT
TRBD2,.,TRBJ2-3,TRBV15,CATSREGGVTDTQYF,TGTGCCACCAGCAGAGAGGGAGGGGTTACAGATACGCAGTATTTT
.,once,TRBJ2-4,TRBV7-9,CASSLGEGLLVIQYF,TGTGCCAGCAGCTTAGGCGAGGGGCTTCTTGTCATTCAGTACTTC
.,.,TRBJ2-7,TRBV7-9,CASGRSTYAYEQYF,TGTGCCAGCGGCCGGTCGACCTATGCCTACGAGCAGTACTTC
.,.,TRBJ2-1,TRBV9,CASRGDSGEQFF,TGTGCCAGCAGAGGGGACTCGGGTGAGCAGTTCTTC
.,once,TRBJ2-3,TRBV27,CASGLGVGPDTQYF,TGTGCCAGCGGACTCGGGGTGGGGCCAGATACGCAGTATTTT
.,.,TRBJ2-3,TRBV4-1,CASSQGQLAPAQYF,TGCGCCAGCAGCCAGGGCCAACTAGCCCCTGCGCAGTATTTT
.,.,TRBJ2-7,TRBV5-4,CASSSSTRAYEQYF,TGTGCCAGCAGCTCGAGCACCCGGGCCTACGAGCAGTACTTC
TRBD1,.,TRBJ1-5,TRBV6-1,CASSAPGQGAVYSNQPQHF,TGTGCCAGCAGTGCCCCGGGACAGGGGGCTGTGTATAGCAATCAGCCCCAGCATTTT
.,.,TRBJ1-2,TRBV12-3/TRBV12-4,CASSLAATGGYTF,TGTGCCAGCAGTTTAGCGGCCACGGGTGGCTACACCTTC
TRBD1,.,TRBJ2-7,TRBV5-1,CASSPAGTGTYEQYF,TGCGCCAGCAGCCCGGCCGGGACAGGAACCTACGAGCAGTACTTC
TRBD1,.,TRBJ2-7,TRBV27,CASSLQGANYEQYF,TGTGCCAGCAGTTTACAGGGGGCTAACTACGAGCAGTACTTC
.,.,TRBJ1-1,TRBV12-3/TRBV12-4,CASSPGPVPEAFF,TGTGCCAGCAGTCCCGGCCCGGTTCCTGAAGCTTTCTTT
.,.,TRBJ1-2,TRBV12-3/TRBV12-4,CASSLGPVDGYTF,TGTGCCAGCAGCCTAGGGCCGGTAGATGGCTACACCTTC
.,.,TRBJ1-5,TRBV28,CGTLNLGGSNQPQHF,TGTGGGACCCTCAATTTAGGGGGAAGCAATCAGCCCCAGCATTTT
TRBD1,.,TRBJ2-1,TRBV3-1/TRBV3-2,CASSQGQGAWNEQFF,TGTGCCAGCAGCCAAGGACAGGGGGCATGGAATGAGCAGTTCTTC
.,.,TRBJ2-1,TRBV27,CASTAGTEGVNEQFF,TGTGCCAGCACAGCCGGGACGGAGGGAGTTAATGAGCAGTTCTTC
.,.,TRBJ2-7,TRBV21-1,CASSPMVGSPSYEQYF,TGTGCCAGCAGCCCTATGGTGGGGTCTCCCTCCTACGAGCAGTACTTC
.,.,TRBJ2-1,TRBV12-3/TRBV12-4,CASSIPSDEQFF,TGTGCCAGCAGTATCCCCAGCGATGAGCAGTTCTTC
TRBD1,.,TRBJ1-2,TRBV6-5,CASSYGTGGANYGYTF,TGTGCCAGCAGTTATGGGACAGGGGGCGCCAACTATGGCTACACCTTC
.,.,TRBJ2-3,TRBV5-1,CASSSRGTDTQYF,TGCGCCAGCAGCTCCCGGGGCACAGATACGCAGTATTTT
.,.,TRBJ2-3,TRBV18,CASSPPESGVPDTQYF,TGTGCCAGCTCACCACCGGAGTCAGGGGTTCCAGATACGCAGTATTTT
.,.,TRBJ1-5,TRBV6-5,CASSLSDSSNQPQHF,TGTGCCAGCAGCCTTTCAGACAGTAGCAATCAGCCCCAGCATTTT
.,.,TRBJ2-3,TRBV7-9,CASSLFTDTQYF,TGTGCCAGCAGCCTGTTCACAGATACGCAGTATTTT
.,.,TRBJ2-7,TRBV4-3,CASSLGGPGEQYF,TGCGCCAGCAGCCTCGGTGGCCCGGGCGAGCAGTACTTC
.,.,TRBJ2-5,TRBV27,CASSLLGSQETQYF,TGTGCCAGCAGTTTATTAGGCAGCCAAGAGACCCAGTACTTC
TRBD2,.,TRBJ2-1,TRBV27,CASSFIAGGPNEQFF,TGTGCCAGCAGTTTCATCGCGGGGGGGCCAAATGAGCAGTTCTTC